This T cell receptor (beta chain) originates from a study of cytomegalovirus exposure and HLA in healthy donors. General observations from the study: Later analysis suggested links between common viral pathogens and several top significant clusters. Follow-up analysis later connected one missense variant in DCLRE1C with trimming of TCR beta V- and J-genes. Three chains tied to CMV proved CMV antigen-specific in vitro.

This CDR3 is built from 15 residues. Germline V CDR1 and CDR2: SEHNR, FQNEAQ (reference sequence). This clone has a handful of counts. Its antigen is currently unknown. Germline and junction disagree at one end, which may indicate a read error. PCR was performed using 60 Vbeta and 13 Jbeta primers. The method was immunoSEQ multiplex PCR; TCRdb's version includes in-frame clones alone and lacks a portion of them. The sample lists 150,000 to 200,000 clones, over 70% occurring once. The chain couples TRBV7-9 to TRBJ2-1, with D tentatively TRBD2 (6 bases). This receptor was identified in a man between 25 and 39 years old in good health and CMV-seropositive. Specimen: PBMCs. The CDR3 spells CSSSLVLGGNNEQFF. The CDR3 DNA reads as TGTTCCAGCAGCTTAGTTCTTGGGGGGAACAATGAGCAGTTCTTC.